The 18 T cell receptor beta chains below come from one sample, sequenced in a study of Graves' ophthalmopathy and Graves' hyperthyroidism. Amplification of TCR beta CDR3 regions used RNA transcripts. Second-round multiplex PCR came after a first-round RT-PCR that employed HTBI primers. TCRdb reprocessed the multiplex PCR reads with MiXCR, giving one entry per CDR3 protein. The sample holds 240,000 or so distinct CDR3 sequences, around 42% seen once. Sequenced material: peripheral blood. These receptors were taken from an adult man with Graves' ophthalmopathy.

This chain links TRBV20-1 with TRBJ2-7, with 7 bases identical to TRBD1. Germline trimming cut 0 bases from V and 7 bases from J; bases unmatched to any gene: 3. CDR3 length equals 12 residues. The germline gives CDR1 DFQATT, CDR2 SNEGSKA (reference sequence). The CDR3 region is CSARDSGQEQYF. The CDR3 region has the DNA TGCAGTGCTAGAGACTCGGGACAGGAGCAGTACTTC.

At least ten counts were recorded for this clonotype. J is TRBJ2-5 and V is TRBV29-1, with D possibly matching TRBD2 (6 bases). With 5 bases removed from V and 7 bases from J, the gap between germline ends came to 14 bases. The CDR3 runs to 12 residues. Germline V gene sequence: CDR1 SQVTM, CDR2 ANQGSEA. For the CDR3, the DNA is TGCAGCGTTCCTAGTGTCGGGGGGACCCAGTACTTC. Protein product: CSVPSVGGTQYF.

The chain recombines TRBV28 with TRBJ2-7, with 7 bases identical to TRBD1. CDR3 length: 13 residues. Germline assignment: CDR1 MDHEN and CDR2 SYDVKM. The trim removed 4 bases at V and 4 bases at J, leaving 4 bases unmatched. DNA of the CDR3: TGTGCCAGCAGTTCTTCCAGGGGGTACGAGCAGTACTTC. Amino acid sequence: CASSSSRGYEQYF.

Note on this clonotype: This is likely a read error, given that the CDR3 carries no conserved phenylalanine or tryptophan at its end. The chain couples TRBV10-2 to TRBJ1-2; a possible D gene is TRBD1 (5 bases). The ends were cut back, 0 bases at V and 3 bases at J, with 14 bases in the middle. Germline lookup yields CDR1 WSHSY and CDR2 SAAADI. The CDR3 covers 16 residues. The CDR3 loop reads CASSESEVGGDYGYTS. The CDR3 DNA sequence: TGCGCCAGCAGTGAGTCAGAGGTCGGGGGTGACTATGGCTACACCTCC.

This clonotype was detected only a few times. The chain has TRBV10-3 and TRBJ2-2, with D hard to call. This CDR3 contains 14 residues. Germline-derived CDR1 and CDR2 are ENHRY and SYGVKD. V gave up 3 bases and J gave up 6 bases, with 11 bases separating them. CDR3 loop: CAISESSISGELFF. The DNA for the CDR3 is TGTGCCATCAGTGAATCATCTATTTCCGGGGAGCTGTTTTTT.

The V and J genes are TRBV5-1 and TRBJ2-2, with a tentative D call TRBD1 (5 bases). The CDR3 length is 16 residues. CDR1 is SGHRS and CDR2 is YFSETQ in the germline V gene. V gave up 4 bases and J gave up 0 bases, with 13 bases separating them. CDR3 in amino acids: CASSPDSRTNTGELFF. CDR3 DNA sequence: TGCGCCAGCAGCCCTGACAGTAGGACGAACACCGGGGAGCTGTTTTTT.

The V and J genes are TRBV20-1 and TRBJ1-5; D perhaps matches TRBD1 (5 bases). Trimming cost V 5 bases and J 2 bases, with 13 bases left between them. CDR3 size: 14 residues. Germline CDR1 and CDR2: DFQATT and SNEGSKA (reference sequence). The CDR3 sequence is CSAPSGTGNQPQHF. As DNA, the CDR3 is TGCAGTGCTCCCTCCGGGACTGGCAATCAGCCCCAGCATTTT.

Note on this clonotype: This may be a read error, as it is one base from a much larger clone. This chain joins TRBV10-3 and TRBJ2-5, with D possibly matching TRBD1 (7 bases). V lost 4 bases and J 4 bases, leaving 13 bases between the germline ends. The CDR3 totals 14 residues. Germline values: CDR1 ENHRY, CDR2 SYGVKD. In nucleotides, the CDR3 is TGTGCCATCAGTGGCGGGCAGGGGGGAGAGACCCAGTACTTC. Its translation: CAISGGQGGETQYF.

The chain joins TRBV7-2 to TRBJ2-5; D might be TRBD1 (5 bases). Trimming left V 3 bases short and J 7 bases short, with 12 bases between. CDR1 is SGHTA and CDR2 is FQGNSA in the germline V gene. The CDR3 contains 13 residues. CDR3 in DNA: TGTGCCAGCAGCTTGAACTCTAGGGGGACCCAGTACTTC. This encodes CASSLNSRGTQYF.

The rearrangement joins TRBV20-1 to TRBJ1-1, with TRBD1 as a possible D gene (5 bases). This CDR3 has 13 residues. With 1 base removed from V and 0 bases from J, the gap between germline ends came to 6 bases. Germline V CDR1 and CDR2: DFQATT, SNEGSKA (reference sequence). The CDR3 DNA reads TGCAGTGCTAGAGCAGGGATGAACACTGAAGCTTTCTTT. Protein product: CSARAGMNTEAFF.

The V call is TRBV7-3, the J call TRBJ2-5; TRBD1 agrees at 8 bases. The junction had 11 bases not matched to a gene; V was cut back by 5 bases and J by 6 bases. Per the germline V gene, CDR1 is SGHTA and CDR2 is FQGTGA. This CDR3 has 15 residues. Here the CDR3 DNA reads TGTGCCAGCAGCCCGGAGGGACAGGAGATCAAGACCCAGTACTTC. Translating gives CASSPEGQEIKTQYF.

The gene calls are TRBV20-1 and TRBJ1-2; 8 bases line up with TRBD1. Germline loops: CDR1 DFQATT, CDR2 SNEGSKA (reference sequence). The CDR3 totals 13 residues. V shed 5 bases, J shed 4 bases, and the junction held 6 bases outside the gene matches. The CDR3 DNA reads TGCAGTGCTGGGACAGGAGGAACCTATGGCTACACCTTC. This encodes CSAGTGGTYGYTF.

The chain uses TRBV7-3 and TRBJ2-2; the match to TRBD2 covers 9 bases. CDR1 and CDR2 from the germline V gene are SGHTA and FQGTGA. The CDR3 length is 15 residues. V was clipped by 5 bases and J by 5 bases; unmatched bases: 6. The CDR3 here is CASSPPSGGTGELFF. The DNA for the CDR3 is TGTGCCAGCAGCCCCCCAAGCGGGGGGACCGGGGAGCTGTTTTTT.

This clonotype has only a few counts. V and J are TRBV7-8 and TRBJ2-5; the D is unclear. From germline, CDR1 is SGHVS and CDR2 FQNEAQ. Trimming shortened V by 4 bases and J by 2 bases, and 8 bases separated the two germline ends. The CDR3 totals 13 residues. DNA of the CDR3: TGTGCCAGCAGCTCCCTTCCACAAGAGACCCAGTACTTC. This codes for CASSSLPQETQYF.

This clonotype was seen a handful of times. V gene TRBV2 combines with J gene TRBJ1-5, with D unresolved. Germline CDR1 reads SNHLY; CDR2 reads FYNNEI. This CDR3 contains 14 residues. The V gene lost 0 bases and the J gene lost 5 bases, with 8 bases spanning the gap. The CDR3 is CASSEANGYQPQHF. The CDR3 DNA reads TGTGCCAGCAGTGAAGCGAACGGTTATCAGCCCCAGCATTTT. Full variable domain (missing parts from reference TRBV2 and TRBJ1-5): EPEVTQTPSHQVTQMGQEVILRCVPISNHLYFYWYRQILGQKVEFLVSFYNNEISEKSEIFDDQFSVERPDGSNFTLKIRSTKLEDSAMYFCASSEANGYQPQHFGDGTRLSIL.

This rearrangement joins TRBV7-2 to TRBJ2-7; D call uncertain. This CDR3 is built from 15 residues. The V end lost 1 base, the J end lost 1 base, and 11 bases lay between the germline ends. Germline CDR1 is SGHTA and CDR2 is FQGNSA. The CDR3 DNA sequence: TGTGCCAGCAGCTTAGGGAACTTGGGGTCCTACGAGCAGTACTTC. It specifies CASSLGNLGSYEQYF.

The chain uses TRBV7-9 and TRBJ2-7, with D possibly matching TRBD2 (6 bases). The V gene's germline CDR1 is SEHNR and CDR2 FQNEAQ (reference sequence). This CDR3 has 16 residues. V was trimmed by 6 bases and J by 1 base, leaving 19 bases between them. This CDR3 is CASSSPWGEWSYEQYF. The CDR3 DNA reads TGTGCCAGCAGTTCCCCCTGGGGGGAATGGTCCTACGAGCAGTACTTC.

The rearrangement links TRBV9 to TRBJ1-4; D uncertain. The CDR3 contains 12 residues. Trimming left V 4 bases short and J 8 bases short, with 9 bases between. Per the germline V gene, CDR1 is SGDLS and CDR2 is YYNGEE. CDR3 region: CASSLIGEKLFF. The DNA of the CDR3 is TGTGCCAGCAGCCTAATTGGGGAAAAACTGTTTTTT.